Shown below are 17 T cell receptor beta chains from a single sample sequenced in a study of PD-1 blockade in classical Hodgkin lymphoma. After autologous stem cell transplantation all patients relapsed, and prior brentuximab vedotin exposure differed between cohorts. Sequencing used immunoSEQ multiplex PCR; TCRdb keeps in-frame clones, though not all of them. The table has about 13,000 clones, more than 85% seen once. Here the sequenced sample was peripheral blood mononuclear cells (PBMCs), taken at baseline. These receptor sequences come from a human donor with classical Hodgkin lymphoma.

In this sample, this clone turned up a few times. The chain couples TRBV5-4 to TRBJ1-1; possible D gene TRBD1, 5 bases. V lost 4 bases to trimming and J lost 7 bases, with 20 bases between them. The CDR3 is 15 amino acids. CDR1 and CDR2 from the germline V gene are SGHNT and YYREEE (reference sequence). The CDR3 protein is CASSGRTDSFREAFF. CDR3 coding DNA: TGTGCCAGCAGCGGTCGAACCGACAGCTTTCGTGAAGCTTTCTTT.

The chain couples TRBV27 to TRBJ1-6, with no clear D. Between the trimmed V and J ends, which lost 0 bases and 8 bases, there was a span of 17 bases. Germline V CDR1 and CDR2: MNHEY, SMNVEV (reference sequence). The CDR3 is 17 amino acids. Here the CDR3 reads CASSLSMVGLGDSPLHF. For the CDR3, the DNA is TGTGCCAGCAGTTTATCGATGGTCGGTCTCGGTGATTCACCCCTCCACTTT.

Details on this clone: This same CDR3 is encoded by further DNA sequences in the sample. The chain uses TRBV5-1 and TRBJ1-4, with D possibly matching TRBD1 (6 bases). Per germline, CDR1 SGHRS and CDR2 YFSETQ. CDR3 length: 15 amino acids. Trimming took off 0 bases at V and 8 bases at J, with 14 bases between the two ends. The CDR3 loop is CASSLEGGRGEKLFF. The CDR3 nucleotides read TGCGCCAGCAGCTTGGAAGGGGGGCGAGGGGAAAAACTGTTTTTT.

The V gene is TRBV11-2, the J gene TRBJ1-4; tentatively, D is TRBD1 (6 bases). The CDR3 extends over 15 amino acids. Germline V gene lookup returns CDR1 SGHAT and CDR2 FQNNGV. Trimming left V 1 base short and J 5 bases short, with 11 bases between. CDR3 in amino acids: CASSLVRQVNEKLFF. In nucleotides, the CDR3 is TGTGCCAGCAGCTTAGTGAGACAGGTGAATGAAAAACTGTTTTTT.

The CDR3 DNA follows: TGCGCCAAACAGGGAGCTGGAAACACCATATATTTT. This codes for CAKQGAGNTIYF. The chain joins TRBV29-1 to TRBJ1-3; the D gene is possibly TRBD1 (6 bases). CDR1 and CDR2 from the germline V gene are SQVTM and ANQGSEA. The CDR3 is 12 residues long.

The CDR3 region is CASSQDVEEGSWTQYF. The DNA for the CDR3 is TGCGCCAGCAGCCAAGATGTAGAGGAGGGGAGTTGGACCCAGTACTTC. This chain joins TRBV4-1 and TRBJ2-5, with D possibly TRBD2 on 6 matching bases. The CDR3 has 16 amino acids. Trimming cost V 0 bases and J 7 bases, with 18 bases left between them. Germline values: CDR1 MGHRA, CDR2 YSYEKL.

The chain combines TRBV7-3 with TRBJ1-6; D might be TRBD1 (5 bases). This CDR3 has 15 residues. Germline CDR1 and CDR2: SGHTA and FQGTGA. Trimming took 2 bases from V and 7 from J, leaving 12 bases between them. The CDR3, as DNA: TGTGCCAGCAGCTTAGGGGGAGCAGTCAATTCACCCCTCCACTTT. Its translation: CASSLGGAVNSPLHF.

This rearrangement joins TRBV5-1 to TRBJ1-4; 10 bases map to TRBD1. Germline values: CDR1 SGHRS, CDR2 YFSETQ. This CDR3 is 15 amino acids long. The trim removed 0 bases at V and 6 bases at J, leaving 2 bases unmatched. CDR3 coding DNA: TGCGCCAGCAGCTTGGCCGGGACAGGGGATGAAAAACTGTTTTTT. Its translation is CASSLAGTGDEKLFF.

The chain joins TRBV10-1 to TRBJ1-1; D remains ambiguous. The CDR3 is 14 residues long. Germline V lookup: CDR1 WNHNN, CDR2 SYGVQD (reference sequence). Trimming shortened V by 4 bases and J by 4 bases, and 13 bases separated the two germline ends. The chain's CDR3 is CASSVQRSGTEAFF. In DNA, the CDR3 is TGCGCCAGCAGTGTTCAGAGGTCAGGCACTGAAGCTTTCTTT.

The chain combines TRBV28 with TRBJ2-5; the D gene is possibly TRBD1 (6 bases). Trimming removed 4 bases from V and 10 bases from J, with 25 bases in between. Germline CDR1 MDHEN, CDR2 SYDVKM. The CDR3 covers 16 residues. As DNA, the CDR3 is TGTGCCAGCAGTTCCCAGCCGGGACAAGCGCATTGGGACCAGTACTTC. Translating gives CASSSQPGQAHWDQYF.

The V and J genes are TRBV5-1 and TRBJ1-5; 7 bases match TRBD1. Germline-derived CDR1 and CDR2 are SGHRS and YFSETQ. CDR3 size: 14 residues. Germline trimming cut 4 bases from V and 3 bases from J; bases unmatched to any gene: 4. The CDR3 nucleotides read TGCGCCAGCAGCCCACAGGGGCCCAATCAGCCCCAGCATTTT. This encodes CASSPQGPNQPQHF.

This chain's CDR3 is CASSLDGGRGYTF. CDR3 nucleotides: TGCGCCAGCAGCTTGGATGGAGGGAGGGGCTACACCTTC. The rearrangement joins TRBV5-1 to TRBJ1-2, with no clear D. This CDR3 is 13 amino acids long. Germline CDR1 reads SGHRS; CDR2 reads YFSETQ. V lost 0 bases and J 8 bases, leaving 11 bases between the germline ends.

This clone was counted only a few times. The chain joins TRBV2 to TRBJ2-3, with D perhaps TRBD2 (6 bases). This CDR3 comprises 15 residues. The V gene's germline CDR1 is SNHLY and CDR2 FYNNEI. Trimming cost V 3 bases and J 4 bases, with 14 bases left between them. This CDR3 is CASSDRGGEADTQYF. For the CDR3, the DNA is TGTGCCAGCAGTGATCGGGGAGGAGAGGCAGATACGCAGTATTTT.

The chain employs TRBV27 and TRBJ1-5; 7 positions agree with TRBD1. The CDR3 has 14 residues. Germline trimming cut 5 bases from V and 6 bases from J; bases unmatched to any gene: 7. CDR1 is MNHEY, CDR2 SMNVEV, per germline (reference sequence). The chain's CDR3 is CASSAGTVPQPQHF. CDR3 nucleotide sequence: TGTGCCAGCAGTGCCGGGACAGTCCCTCAGCCCCAGCATTTT.

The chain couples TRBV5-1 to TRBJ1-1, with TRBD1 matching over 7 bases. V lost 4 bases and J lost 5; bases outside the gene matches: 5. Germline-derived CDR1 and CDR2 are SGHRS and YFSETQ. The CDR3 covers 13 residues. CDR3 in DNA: TGCGCCAGCAGCCTGCCAGGGGGGACTGAAGCTTTCTTT. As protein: CASSLPGGTEAFF.

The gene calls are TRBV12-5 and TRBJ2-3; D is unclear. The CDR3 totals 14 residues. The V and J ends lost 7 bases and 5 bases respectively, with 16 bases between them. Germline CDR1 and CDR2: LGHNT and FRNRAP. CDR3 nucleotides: TGTGCTAGTGCCCCGGCTGGGTTTGGAGATACGCAGTATTTT. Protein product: CASAPAGFGDTQYF.

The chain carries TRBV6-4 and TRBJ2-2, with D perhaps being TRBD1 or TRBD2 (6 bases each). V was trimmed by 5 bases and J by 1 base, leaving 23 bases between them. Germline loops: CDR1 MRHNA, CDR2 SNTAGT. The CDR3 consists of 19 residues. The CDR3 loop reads CASSPLRGASTVNTGELFF. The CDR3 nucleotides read TGTGCCAGCAGTCCCCTTAGGGGGGCCTCGACGGTGAACACCGGGGAGCTGTTTTTT.